Below, one T cell receptor (beta chain) is given with its context. Profiled with immunoSEQ multiplex PCR; TCRdb holds only in-frame clones, not every one. The profile shows 45,000 to 65,000 clones, roughly 90% of them singletons. From germline, CDR1 is MNHEY and CDR2 SMNVEV (reference sequence). V gave up 4 bases and J gave up 5 bases; unmatched junction bases: 4. The CDR3 sequence is 13 residues long. The sample comes from a study of blood T cell repertoires in COVID-19. On the study more broadly: Donors in the United States, Italy and Spain gave samples during acute or convalescent COVID-19.

The sequence was collected from a human donor in a cohort sampled during active COVID-19. The sample was peripheral blood. This sequence joins TRBV27 and TRBJ2-7, with 8 bases identical to TRBD2. In DNA, the CDR3 is TGTGCCAGCAGTTCGGGACTAGGGGACGAGCAGTACGTC. Protein: CASSSGLGDEQYV.